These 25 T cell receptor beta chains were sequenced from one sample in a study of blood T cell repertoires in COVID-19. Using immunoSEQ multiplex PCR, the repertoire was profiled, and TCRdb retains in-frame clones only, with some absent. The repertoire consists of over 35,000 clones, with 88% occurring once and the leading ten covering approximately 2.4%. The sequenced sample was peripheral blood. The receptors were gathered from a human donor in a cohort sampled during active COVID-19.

The CDR3 spells CASSLGQGNQPQHF. In DNA form, the CDR3 reads TGTGCCAGCAGCTTGGGACAGGGCAATCAGCCCCAGCATTTT. This chain uses TRBV3-1 (or the pseudogene TRBV3-2) with TRBJ1-5; 8 bases line up with TRBD1. Germline V lookup: CDR1 LGHDT, CDR2 YNNKEL (reference sequence). J was trimmed by 2 bases and V by 5 bases; bases with no gene match: 2. The CDR3 totals 14 residues.

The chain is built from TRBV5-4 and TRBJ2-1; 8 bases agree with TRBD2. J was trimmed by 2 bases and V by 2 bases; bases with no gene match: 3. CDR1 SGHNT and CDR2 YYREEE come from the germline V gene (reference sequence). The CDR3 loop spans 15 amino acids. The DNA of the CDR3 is TGTGCCAGCAGCTTACTAGCGGCTACCTACAATGAGCAGTTCTTC. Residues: CASSLLAATYNEQFF.

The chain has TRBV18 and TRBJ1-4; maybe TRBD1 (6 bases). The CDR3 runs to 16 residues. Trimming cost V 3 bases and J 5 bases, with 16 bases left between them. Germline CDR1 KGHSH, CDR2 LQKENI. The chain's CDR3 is CASSPRSTGLNEKLFF. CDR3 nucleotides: TGTGCCAGCTCACCTAGGTCGACAGGTTTAAATGAAAAACTGTTTTTT.

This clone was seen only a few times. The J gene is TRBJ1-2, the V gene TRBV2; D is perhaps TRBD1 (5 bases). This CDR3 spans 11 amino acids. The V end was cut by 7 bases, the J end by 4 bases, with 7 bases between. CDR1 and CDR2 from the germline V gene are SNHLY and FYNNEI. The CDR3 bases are TGTGCCAGCACCACAGGCTATGGCTACACCTTC. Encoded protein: CASTTGYGYTF.

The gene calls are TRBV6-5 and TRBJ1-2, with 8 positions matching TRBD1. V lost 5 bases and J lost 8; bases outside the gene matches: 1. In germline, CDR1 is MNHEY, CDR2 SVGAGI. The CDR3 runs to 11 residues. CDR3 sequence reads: CASSPGGGYTF. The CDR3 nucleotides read TGTGCCAGCAGTCCAGGGGGCGGCTACACCTTC.

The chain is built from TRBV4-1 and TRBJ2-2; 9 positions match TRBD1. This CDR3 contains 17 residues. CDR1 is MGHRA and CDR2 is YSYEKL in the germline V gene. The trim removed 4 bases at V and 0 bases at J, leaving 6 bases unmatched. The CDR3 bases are TGCGCCAGCAGCCTAAGGGACAGGGACGCGAACACCGGGGAGCTGTTTTTT. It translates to CASSLRDRDANTGELFF.

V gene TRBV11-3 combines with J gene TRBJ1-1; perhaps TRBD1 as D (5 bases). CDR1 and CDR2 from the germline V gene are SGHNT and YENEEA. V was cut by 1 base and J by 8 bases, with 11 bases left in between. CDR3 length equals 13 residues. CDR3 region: CASSLARVTEAFF. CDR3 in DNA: TGTGCCAGCAGCTTAGCCAGGGTTACGGAAGCTTTCTTT.

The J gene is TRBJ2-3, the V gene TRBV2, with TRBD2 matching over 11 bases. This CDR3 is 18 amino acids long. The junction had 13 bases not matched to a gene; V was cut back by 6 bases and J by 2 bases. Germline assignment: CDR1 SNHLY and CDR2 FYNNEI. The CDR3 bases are TGTGCCAGCAGGGGTGATAGCGGGGGGGCCAACCCCACAGATACGCAGTATTTT. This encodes CASRGDSGGANPTDTQYF. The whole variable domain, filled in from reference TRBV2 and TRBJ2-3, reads EPEVTQTPSHQVTQMGQEVILRCVPISNHLYFYWYRQILGQKVEFLVSFYNNEISEKSEIFDDQFSVERPDGSNFTLKIRSTKLEDSAMYFCASRGDSGGANPTDTQYFGPGTRLTVL.

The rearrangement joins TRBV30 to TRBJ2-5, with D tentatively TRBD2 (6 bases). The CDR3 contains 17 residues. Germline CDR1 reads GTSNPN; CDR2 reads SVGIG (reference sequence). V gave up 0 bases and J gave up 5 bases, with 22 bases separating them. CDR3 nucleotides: TGTGCCTGGAGTGTAGGCCCCAACGGGGGTCGGGGGGAGACCCAGTACTTC. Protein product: CAWSVGPNGGRGETQYF.

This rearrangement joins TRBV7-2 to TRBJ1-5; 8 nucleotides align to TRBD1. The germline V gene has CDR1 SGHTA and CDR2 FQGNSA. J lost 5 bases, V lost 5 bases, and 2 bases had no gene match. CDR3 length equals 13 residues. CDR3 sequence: CASSPDRDQPQHF. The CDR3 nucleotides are TGTGCCAGCAGCCCGGACAGGGATCAGCCCCAGCATTTT.

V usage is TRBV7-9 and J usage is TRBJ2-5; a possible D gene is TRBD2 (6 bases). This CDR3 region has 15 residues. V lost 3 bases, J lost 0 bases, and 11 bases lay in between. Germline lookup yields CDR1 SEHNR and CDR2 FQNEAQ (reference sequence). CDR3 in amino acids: CASSFDRGYQETQYF. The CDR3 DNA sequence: TGTGCCAGCAGCTTCGACCGGGGGTACCAAGAGACCCAGTACTTC.

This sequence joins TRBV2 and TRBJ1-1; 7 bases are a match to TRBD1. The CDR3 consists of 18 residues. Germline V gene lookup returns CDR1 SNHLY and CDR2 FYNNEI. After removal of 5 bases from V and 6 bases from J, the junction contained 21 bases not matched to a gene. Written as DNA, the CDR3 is TGTGCCAGCAGTTCTAAGATTTCCTACAGGGGCTTAGACGCTGAAGCTTTCTTT. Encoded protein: CASSSKISYRGLDAEAFF.

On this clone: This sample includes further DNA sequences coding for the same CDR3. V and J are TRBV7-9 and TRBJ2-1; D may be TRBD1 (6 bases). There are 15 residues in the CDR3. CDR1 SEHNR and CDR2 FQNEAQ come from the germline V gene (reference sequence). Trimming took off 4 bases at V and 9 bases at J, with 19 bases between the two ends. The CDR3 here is CASSSLTALGGEQFF. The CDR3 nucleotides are TGTGCCAGCAGCTCACTGACGGCGTTAGGGGGTGAGCAGTTCTTC.

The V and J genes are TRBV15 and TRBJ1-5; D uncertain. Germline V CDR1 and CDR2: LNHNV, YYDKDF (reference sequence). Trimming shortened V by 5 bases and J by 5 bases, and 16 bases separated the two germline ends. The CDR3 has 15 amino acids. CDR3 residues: CATSGRSLGDQPQHF. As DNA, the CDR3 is TGTGCCACCAGCGGCCGTTCATTGGGAGATCAGCCCCAGCATTTT.

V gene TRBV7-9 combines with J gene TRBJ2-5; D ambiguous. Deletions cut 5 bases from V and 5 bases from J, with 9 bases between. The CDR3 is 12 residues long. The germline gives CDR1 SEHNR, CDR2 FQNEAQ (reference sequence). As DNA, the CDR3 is TGTGCCAGCAGCCCTAATGAGGAGACCCAGTACTTC. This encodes CASSPNEETQYF.

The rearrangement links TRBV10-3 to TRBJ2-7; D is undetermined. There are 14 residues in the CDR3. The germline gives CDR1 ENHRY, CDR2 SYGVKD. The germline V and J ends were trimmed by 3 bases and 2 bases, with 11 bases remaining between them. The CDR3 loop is CAISEPSKAYEQYF. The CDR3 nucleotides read TGTGCCATCAGTGAACCTAGTAAGGCCTACGAGCAGTACTTC.

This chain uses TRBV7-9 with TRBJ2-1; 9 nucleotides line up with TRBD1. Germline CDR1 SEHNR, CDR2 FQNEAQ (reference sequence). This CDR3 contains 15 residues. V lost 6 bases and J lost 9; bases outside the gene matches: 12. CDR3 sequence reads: CASRKVGQGGGEQFF. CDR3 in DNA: TGTGCCAGCAGAAAGGTGGGACAGGGAGGAGGTGAGCAGTTCTTC.

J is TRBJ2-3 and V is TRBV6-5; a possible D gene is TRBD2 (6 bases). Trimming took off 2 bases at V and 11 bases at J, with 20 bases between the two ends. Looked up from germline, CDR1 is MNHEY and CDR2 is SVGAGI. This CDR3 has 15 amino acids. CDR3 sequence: CASSYTTSGSGGQYF. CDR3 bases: TGTGCCAGCAGTTACACTACCTCAGGTTCCGGGGGGCAGTATTTT.

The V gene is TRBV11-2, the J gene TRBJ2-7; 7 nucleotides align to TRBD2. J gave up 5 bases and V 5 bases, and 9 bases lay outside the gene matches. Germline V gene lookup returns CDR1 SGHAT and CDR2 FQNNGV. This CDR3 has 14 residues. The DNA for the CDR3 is TGTGCCAGCAGCCCTAGCGGTGGGGGTCACGAGCAGTACTTC. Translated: CASSPSGGGHEQYF. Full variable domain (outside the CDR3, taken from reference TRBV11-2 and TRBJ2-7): EAGVAQSPRYKIIEKRQSVAFWCNPISGHATLYWYQQILGQGPKLLIQFQNNGVVDDSQLPKDRFSAERLKGVDSTLKIQPAKLEDSAVYLCASSPSGGGHEQYFGPGTRLTVT.

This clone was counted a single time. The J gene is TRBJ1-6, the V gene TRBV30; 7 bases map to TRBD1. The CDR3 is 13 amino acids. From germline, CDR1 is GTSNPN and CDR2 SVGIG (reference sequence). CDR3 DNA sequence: TGTGCGCTGGGACAGCTCTATAATTCACCCCTCCACTTT. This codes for CALGQLYNSPLHF. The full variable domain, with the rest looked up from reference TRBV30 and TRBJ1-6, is SQTIHQWPATLVQPVGSPLSLECTVEGTSNPNLYWYRQAAGRGLQLLFYSVGIGQISSEVPQNLSASRPQDRQFILSSKKLLLSDSGFYLCALGQLYNSPLHFGNGTRLTVT.

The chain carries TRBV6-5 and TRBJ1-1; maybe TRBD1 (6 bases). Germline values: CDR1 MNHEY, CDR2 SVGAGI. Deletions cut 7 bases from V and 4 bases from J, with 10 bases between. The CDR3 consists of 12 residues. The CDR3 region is CASMRGGTEAFF. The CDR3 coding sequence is TGTGCCAGCATGAGGGGGGGCACTGAAGCTTTCTTT.

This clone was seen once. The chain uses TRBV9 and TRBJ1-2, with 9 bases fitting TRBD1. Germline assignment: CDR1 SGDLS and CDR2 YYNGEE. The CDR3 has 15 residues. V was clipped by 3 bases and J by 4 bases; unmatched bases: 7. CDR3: CASSATGGASYGYTF. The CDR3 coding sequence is TGTGCCAGCAGCGCAACAGGGGGCGCGAGCTATGGCTACACCTTC.

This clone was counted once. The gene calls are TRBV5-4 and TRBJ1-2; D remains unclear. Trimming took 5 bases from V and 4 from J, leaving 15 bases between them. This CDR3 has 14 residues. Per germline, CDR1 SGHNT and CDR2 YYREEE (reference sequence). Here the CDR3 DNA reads TGTGCCAGCAGGGAGGGCTGGATTGGCTATGGCTACACCTTC. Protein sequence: CASREGWIGYGYTF.

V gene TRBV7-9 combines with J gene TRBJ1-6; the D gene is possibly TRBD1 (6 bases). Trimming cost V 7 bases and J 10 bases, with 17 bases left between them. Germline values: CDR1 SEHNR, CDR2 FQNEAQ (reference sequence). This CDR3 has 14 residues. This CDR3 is CASTTTGSGSPLHF. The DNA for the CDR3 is TGTGCCAGCACCACTACAGGGAGTGGGTCACCCCTCCACTTT.

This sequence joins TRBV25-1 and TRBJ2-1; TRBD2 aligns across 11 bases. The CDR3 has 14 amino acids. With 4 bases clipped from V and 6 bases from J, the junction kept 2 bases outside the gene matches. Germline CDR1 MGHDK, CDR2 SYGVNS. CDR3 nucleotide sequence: TGTGCCAGCAGTGTAGCGGGGGGGACCAATGAGCAGTTCTTC. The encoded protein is CASSVAGGTNEQFF.